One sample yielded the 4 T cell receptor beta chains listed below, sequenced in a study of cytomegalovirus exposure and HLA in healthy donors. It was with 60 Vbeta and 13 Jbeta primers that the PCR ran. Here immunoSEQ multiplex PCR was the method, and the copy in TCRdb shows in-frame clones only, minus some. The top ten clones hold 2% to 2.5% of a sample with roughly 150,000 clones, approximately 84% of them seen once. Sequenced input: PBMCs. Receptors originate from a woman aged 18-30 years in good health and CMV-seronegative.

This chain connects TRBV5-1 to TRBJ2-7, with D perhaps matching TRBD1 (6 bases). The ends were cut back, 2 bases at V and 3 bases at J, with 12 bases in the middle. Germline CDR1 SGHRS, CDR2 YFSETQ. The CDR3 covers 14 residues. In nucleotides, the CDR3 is TGCGCCAGCAGCTTAGCGGACAGCTACTACGAGCAGTACTTC. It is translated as CASSLADSYYEQYF. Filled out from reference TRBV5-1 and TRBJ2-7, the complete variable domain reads KAGVTQTPRYLIKTRGQQVTLSCSPISGHRSVSWYQQTPGQGLQFLFEYFSETQRNKGNFPGRFSGRQFSNSRSEMNVSTLELGDSALYLCASSLADSYYEQYFGPGTRLTVT.

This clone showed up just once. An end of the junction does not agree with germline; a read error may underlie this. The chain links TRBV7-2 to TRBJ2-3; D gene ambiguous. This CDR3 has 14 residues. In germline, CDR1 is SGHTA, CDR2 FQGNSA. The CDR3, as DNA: TGTGCCAGCAGCCCCCTTCCAAGCACAGATACGCGGTATTTT. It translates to CASSPLPSTDTRYF.

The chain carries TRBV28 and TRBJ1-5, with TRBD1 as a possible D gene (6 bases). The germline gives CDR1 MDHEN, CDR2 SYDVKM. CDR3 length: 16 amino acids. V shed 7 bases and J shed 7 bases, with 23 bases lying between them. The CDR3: CASIRRGGGRRQPQHF. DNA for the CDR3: TGTGCCAGCATCCGACGAGGGGGGGGTCGACGCCAGCCCCAGCATTTT.

CDR3 amino acids: CASSFIQGGPLHF. CDR3 in DNA: TGTGCCAGCAGTTTCATACAGGGGGGACCCCTCCACTTT. The rearrangement joins TRBV6-5 to TRBJ1-6, with 8 bases matching TRBD1. V lost 4 bases, J lost 12 bases, and 5 bases stayed unmatched. The germline V gene encodes CDR1 MNHEY and CDR2 SVGAGI. CDR3 length: 13 residues.